This T cell receptor beta chain was sequenced during a study of blood T cell repertoires in COVID-19. This clone was picked up one time. Sequencing was performed with immunoSEQ multiplex PCR; in TCRdb, only in-frame clones are kept and a portion is missing. Here the sample spans roughly 30,000 clones, almost 80% being singletons. CDR3 length equals 15 residues. V was trimmed by 7 bases and J by 0 bases, leaving 15 bases between them. Germline V CDR1 and CDR2: LNHDA, SQIVND (reference sequence). The chain recombines TRBV19 with TRBJ1-1; no reliable D call. Sequencing was carried out using peripheral blood. The clonotype originates from a woman aged 55-69 years with acute or convalescent COVID-19. The CDR3: CASTLAGSLNTEAFF. In nucleotides, the CDR3 is TGTGCCAGTACCCTCGCCGGGAGTTTGAACACTGAAGCTTTCTTT.